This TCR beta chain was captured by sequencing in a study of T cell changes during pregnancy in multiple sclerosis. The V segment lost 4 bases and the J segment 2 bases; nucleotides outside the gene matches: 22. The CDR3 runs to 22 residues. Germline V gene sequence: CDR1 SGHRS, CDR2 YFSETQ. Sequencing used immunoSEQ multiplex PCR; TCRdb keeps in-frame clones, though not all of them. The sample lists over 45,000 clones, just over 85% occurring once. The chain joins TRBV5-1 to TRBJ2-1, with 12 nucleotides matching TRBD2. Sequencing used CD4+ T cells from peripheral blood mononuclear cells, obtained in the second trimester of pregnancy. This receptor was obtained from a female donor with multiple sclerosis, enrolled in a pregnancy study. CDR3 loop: CASSPGVKTTSGRYIAYNEQFF. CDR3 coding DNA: TGCGCCAGCAGCCCGGGGGTTAAGACGACTAGCGGGAGATATATAGCCTACAATGAGCAGTTCTTC.